The sequence of this T cell receptor beta chain was determined in a study of blood T cell repertoires in COVID-19 (dated by TCRdb to 2018 to 2021). In the study overall: Collaborator samples came from the United States, Italy and Spain and covered acute and convalescent phases of COVID-19. The prospective study material was composed of cDNA or gDNA derived from T cells, B-cell-depleted T cells, or PBMCs. Deeply sampled blood TCRbeta repertoires from subjects exposed to, actively infected with, or recovered from COVID-19 were included in the dataset. The repertoires were released in a freely available public database intended as a resource for research on the immune response to SARS-CoV-2. The samples were drawn from the first 160 participants of the ongoing ImmuneRACE study and from about 1,200 subjects provided by 6 global collaborators. Sample metadata almost always included a de-identified subject ID, COVID-19 status, age in years and sex. HLA class I and class II types, where available, came from metadata supplied by the sample provider rather than from assay-based typing.

Details on this clone: It lacks a known antigen. There are no base qualities to consult, and no much larger clone falls within one base.

What the authors observed across the whole study: Clinical and demographic metadata were provided uncurated, with the amount varying by source and participant.

TCRbeta CDR3 regions were amplified from genomic DNA using the immunoSEQ Assay, a bias-controlled multiplex PCR. Per the authors' processing: The number of nucleated cells in each sample was estimated from the amplification of reference gene primers within the assay. To quantify the absolute abundance of each unique TCRbeta CDR3 rearrangement, sequence reads were collapsed and filtered. For each sample, productive Simpson clonality was calculated as the square root of Simpson's diversity index across productive rearrangements. The immuneACCESS repertoire file appears here via TCRdb, limited to in-frame rearrangements. These files lack a portion of the clones; in checked studies, under half of the deficit traces to unresolved V genes, and the cause of the others is not known. That table supplies the V and J calls and clone size; D and trimming were determined from the DNA. This sample is represented by about 45,000 clones; 86% of them were singletons. The top ten clones comprise around 8.5% of the sample.

Whole blood was collected in K2EDTA tubes by collaborating institutions according to the institutions' own protocols. For TCRbeta analysis, collaborators shipped samples in one of three forms: frozen whole blood, isolated PBMCs, or DNA extracted from either of those sample types. V is shortened by 0 bases, J by 5 bases, and the region joining them spans 14 bases. Including the terminal cysteine and phenylalanine, the CDR3 comprises 15 residues. The retained sequence is limited to the CDR3, 45 bases, with the frame set at the first base. For CDR1 and CDR2, the germline V gene lists SGHRS and YFSETQ. The receptor chain draws on TRBV5-1 and TRBJ1-1, with the identity of the D gene unclear. This TCR was sampled from a human donor in a cohort sampled during active COVID-19. The material sequenced was peripheral blood. The CDR3 corresponds to CASSLDLRGGTEAFF. At the DNA level, the sequence is TGCGCCAGCAGCTTGGACCTTCGAGGAGGAACTGAAGCTTTCTTT.